Shown below are 20 T cell receptor beta chains from a single sample sequenced in a study of T cell changes during pregnancy in multiple sclerosis (dated 2019 in TCRdb). Receptors were amplified or captured by the immunoSEQ multiplex PCR assay. Imported from immuneACCESS, the table was reduced by TCRdb to in-frame sequences with V and J called. These copies leave out some clones; in studies compared against another copy, an unresolved V gene accounts for under half, and the cause of the remainder is not known. The sample table contains some 40,000 clones; only one count was recorded for 93% of them. About 0.41% of the sample is in the top ten clones. Sequencing was performed on CD4+ T cells from peripheral blood mononuclear cells, taken in the first trimester of pregnancy. The receptors derive from a female donor with multiple sclerosis, enrolled in a pregnancy study.

V and J are TRBV20-1 and TRBJ2-5, with D perhaps matching TRBD2 (6 bases). Trimming removed 8 bases from V and 4 bases from J, with 11 bases in between. CDR1 and CDR2 from the germline V gene are DFQATT and SNEGSKA (reference sequence). This CDR3 spans 11 amino acids. The CDR3 nucleotides read TGCAGTCCCCCGGGAGCAGAGACCCAGTACTTC. This sequence encodes CSPPGAETQYF.

The V call is TRBV13, the J call TRBJ2-3, with 9 bases matching TRBD1. From germline, CDR1 is PRHDT and CDR2 FYEKMQ (reference sequence). The CDR3 extends over 17 amino acids. The V segment lost 4 bases and the J segment 1 base; nucleotides outside the gene matches: 9. This CDR3 reads CASSYFADRGGTDTQYF. CDR3 nucleotides: TGTGCCAGCAGCTACTTTGCGGACAGGGGAGGCACAGATACGCAGTATTTT.

This sequence joins TRBV13 and TRBJ2-4; D perhaps matches TRBD1 (6 bases). V shed 7 bases and J shed 4 bases, with 17 bases lying between them. Germline values: CDR1 PRHDT, CDR2 FYEKMQ (reference sequence). This CDR3 contains 15 residues. CDR3 sequence: CASTPTGTIKNIQYF. CDR3 nucleotides: TGTGCCAGCACCCCAACCGGGACAATAAAAAACATTCAGTACTTC. The variable domain in full, completed from reference TRBV13 and TRBJ2-4, reads AAGVIQSPRHLIKEKRETATLKCYPIPRHDTVYWYQQGPGQDPQFLISFYEKMQSDKGSIPDRFSAQQFSDYHSELNMSSLELGDSALYFCASTPTGTIKNIQYFGAGTRLSVL.

The V and J genes are TRBV27 and TRBJ2-3; 14 positions agree with TRBD2. V trimming: 2 bases; J trimming: 1 base; junction bases outside the gene matches: 8. CDR1 is MNHEY, CDR2 SMNVEV, per germline (reference sequence). CDR3 size: 19 residues. The CDR3 coding sequence is TGTGCCAGCAGTTTAGTCGGACTAGCGGGGGGTGGTGGCACAGATACGCAGTATTTT. It translates to CASSLVGLAGGGGTDTQYF.

The chain combines TRBV7-6 with TRBJ2-5; unclear D gene. This CDR3 region has 11 residues. Trimming took off 5 bases at V and 3 bases at J, with 4 bases between the two ends. Germline assignment: CDR1 SGHVS and CDR2 FNYEAQ. In DNA form, the CDR3 reads TGTGCCAGCAGCACAGAAGAGACCCAGTACTTC. The encoded protein is CASSTEETQYF.

The CDR3 sequence: CASSPPGGGTDTQYF. In nucleotides, the CDR3 is TGTGCCAGCTCACCACCAGGGGGCGGGACAGATACGCAGTATTTT. The rearrangement uses TRBV18 and TRBJ2-3; 7 positions match TRBD1. Germline CDR1 and CDR2: KGHSH and LQKENI. CDR3 size: 15 residues. J was trimmed by 3 bases and V by 0 bases; bases with no gene match: 3.

This sequence joins TRBV5-4 and TRBJ2-7; 11 bases match TRBD1. The CDR3 consists of 15 residues. V was pared by 4 bases and J by 4 bases, with 7 bases of the junction left unmatched. Germline V gives CDR1 SGHNT, CDR2 YYREEE (reference sequence). For the CDR3, the DNA is TGTGCCAGCAGCACCTGGACAGGGGGCAATTACGAGCAGTACTTC. Translating it yields CASSTWTGGNYEQYF.

V is TRBV19 and J is TRBJ2-1, with 10 positions matching TRBD2. Per the germline V gene, CDR1 is LNHDA and CDR2 is SQIVND (reference sequence). The CDR3 is 15 residues long. V shed 5 bases and J 7 bases; nucleotides not matched to a gene: 8. CDR3 in DNA: TGTGCCAGTAGTGTCCTAGCGGGGGTGGGAAATGAGCAGTTCTTC. Its protein product is CASSVLAGVGNEQFF.

CDR3 nucleotide sequence: TGTGCCAGCAGCCTCGGACTAGCGGGGTACAATGAGCAGTTCTTC. This gives the protein CASSLGLAGYNEQFF. The J gene is TRBJ2-1, the V gene TRBV7-3, with 12 positions matching TRBD2. The CDR3 spans 15 residues. Germline CDR1 reads SGHTA; CDR2 reads FQGTGA. Trimming cost V 5 bases and J 4 bases; bases outside gene matches: 3.

This chain joins TRBV11-2 and TRBJ1-1, with TRBD1 matching over 7 bases. Per the germline V gene, CDR1 is SGHAT and CDR2 is FQNNGV. There are 18 residues in the CDR3. Trimming cost V 4 bases and J 7 bases; bases outside gene matches: 21. The chain's CDR3 is CASSSKAARQGLRDEAFF. The CDR3 nucleotides read TGTGCCAGCAGCTCAAAAGCGGCGAGACAGGGCCTGAGGGATGAAGCTTTCTTT.

The chain employs TRBV14 and TRBJ2-5; tentatively, D is TRBD1 (5 bases). The CDR3 has 15 amino acids. Germline V gives CDR1 SGHDN, CDR2 FVKESK. Trimming stripped 1 base from V and 4 bases from J, with 13 bases between. CDR3 sequence (DNA): TGTGCCAGCAGCCAAGTGCAGGGAACTCGAGAGACCCAGTACTTC. This codes for CASSQVQGTRETQYF.

The rearrangement uses TRBV2 and TRBJ1-2; possibly TRBD1 for D (6 bases). V lost 4 bases, J lost 10 bases, and 10 bases lay in between. This CDR3 has 11 amino acids. Germline CDR1 is SNHLY and CDR2 is FYNNEI. The CDR3 protein is CASSGNRDYTF. CDR3 DNA: TGTGCCAGCAGTGGGAACAGGGACTACACCTTC. Full variable domain (missing parts from reference TRBV2 and TRBJ1-2): EPEVTQTPSHQVTQMGQEVILRCVPISNHLYFYWYRQILGQKVEFLVSFYNNEISEKSEIFDDQFSVERPDGSNFTLKIRSTKLEDSAMYFCASSGNRDYTFGSGTRLTVV.

This chain uses TRBV6-5 with TRBJ1-1; maybe TRBD1 (5 bases). Germline lookup yields CDR1 MNHEY and CDR2 SVGAGI. This CDR3 is built from 16 residues. Trimming took off 4 bases at V and 0 bases at J, with 15 bases between the two ends. The CDR3 nucleotides are TGTGCCAGCAGTTCCCGAGGAGGGGTCATGAACACTGAAGCTTTCTTT. Protein sequence: CASSSRGGVMNTEAFF.

This sequence joins TRBV7-2 and TRBJ1-2; TRBD1 might be the D (6 bases). Germline CDR1 is SGHTA and CDR2 is FQGNSA. The V gene lost 3 bases and the J gene lost 4 bases, with 12 bases spanning the gap. The CDR3 has 14 amino acids. DNA of the CDR3: TGTGCCAGCAGCTTGACAGGCCCGTCCTATGGCTACACCTTC. This encodes CASSLTGPSYGYTF.

This sequence joins TRBV2 and TRBJ1-1, with unresolved D. V lost 6 bases to trimming and J lost 4 bases, with 15 bases between them. Per germline, CDR1 SNHLY and CDR2 FYNNEI. The CDR3 extends over 14 amino acids. The CDR3 reads CASSLTGSSTEAFF. In DNA form, the CDR3 reads TGTGCCAGCAGCCTAACGGGGTCCAGCACTGAAGCTTTCTTT.

This chain links TRBV9 with TRBJ2-2, with TRBD1 as a possible D gene (6 bases). With 3 bases removed from V and 4 bases from J, the gap between germline ends came to 10 bases. Per germline, CDR1 SGDLS and CDR2 YYNGEE. The CDR3 extends over 14 amino acids. CDR3 DNA: TGTGCCAGCAGCGGATCCAGGGGCACCGGGGAGCTGTTTTTT. Protein product: CASSGSRGTGELFF.

V usage is TRBV19 and J usage is TRBJ1-5; TRBD1 aligns across 10 bases. The V segment lost 4 bases and the J segment 0 bases; nucleotides outside the gene matches: 6. The length of the CDR3 is 17 residues. Germline assignment: CDR1 LNHDA and CDR2 SQIVND (reference sequence). CDR3 loop: CASSTQTGGFSNQPQHF. The CDR3, as DNA: TGTGCCAGTAGTACCCAGACAGGGGGCTTTAGCAATCAGCCCCAGCATTTT.

The rearrangement uses TRBV7-2 and TRBJ2-7; 12 bases fit TRBD2. The CDR3 runs to 16 residues. The germline V gene has CDR1 SGHTA and CDR2 FQGNSA. V lost 4 bases and J lost 7; bases outside the gene matches: 11. The CDR3 sequence is CASSSKGTSGPEEQYF. DNA for the CDR3: TGTGCCAGCAGCTCCAAGGGGACTAGCGGGCCTGAAGAGCAGTACTTC. Full variable domain (missing parts from reference TRBV7-2 and TRBJ2-7): GAGVSQSPSNKVTEKGKDVELRCDPISGHTALYWYRQSLGQGLEFLIYFQGNSAPDKSGLPSDRFSAERTGGSVSTLTIQRTQQEDSAVYLCASSSKGTSGPEEQYFGPGTRLTVT.

The chain combines TRBV27 with TRBJ1-1; a possible D gene is TRBD1 (5 bases). The ends were cut back, 6 bases at V and 3 bases at J, with 17 bases in the middle. Germline CDR1 and CDR2: MNHEY and SMNVEV (reference sequence). The CDR3 is 15 amino acids. The CDR3 region has the DNA TGTGCCAGCAGCCCCCTAGGGGTGGCGGACACTGAAGCTTTCTTT. Protein: CASSPLGVADTEAFF.

The chain uses TRBV29-1 and TRBJ1-1; no clear D. This CDR3 is built from 12 residues. Germline loops: CDR1 SQVTM, CDR2 ANQGSEA. Trimming took off 4 bases at V and 1 base at J, with 7 bases between the two ends. The CDR3 coding sequence is TGCAGCGTTGGTTCGGGGAACACTGAAGCTTTCTTT. This encodes CSVGSGNTEAFF.